This entry features one TCR beta chain sequence. The data derive from a study of blood T cell repertoires in COVID-19. Study-level background: Collection of acute and convalescent COVID-19 samples took place in the United States, Italy and Spain. Sample material is recorded as cDNA or gDNA derived from T cells, B-cell-depleted T cells, or PBMCs.

V lost 1 base and J 0 bases, leaving 6 bases between the germline ends. The CDR3 consists of 14 residues. CDR1 LGHNA and CDR2 YNFKEQ come from the germline V gene. Recovered participants had two consecutive negative NP/OP PCR tests, healthcare professional clearance, or symptom resolution. Authors' processing steps: Reference gene primer amplification gave nucleated cell count estimates. Clones were read by immunoSEQ multiplex PCR, and TCRdb kept only the in-frame ones, dropping some. V, J and clone size were drawn from that table, and D and trimming were deduced from the DNA. The table lists approximately 300,000 clones, 80% to 90% of them singletons.

Material: PBMCs or T cells enriched from blood (not recorded which). The TCR originated in a woman aged 25 to 45 who had recovered from COVID-19. The chain couples TRBV4-2 to TRBJ1-2; a possible D gene is TRBD1 (6 bases). CDR3 DNA sequence: TGTGCCAGCAGCCAAGGGACAGCTAACTATGGCTACACCTTC. This gives the protein CASSQGTANYGYTF.